This is a list of T cell receptor beta chains from one sample in a study of T-cell reconstitution after alpha-beta-depleted transplantation in children. TCRdb passed the PCR reads through MiXCR, listing each CDR3 protein once. The table shows about 210,000 distinct CDR3 sequences, with 17% occurring only once. The specimen comprised PBMCs, mostly from graft donor cells, sampled 360 days after TCRalphabeta/CD19-depleted stem cell transplant. Receptors were obtained from a male patient under 10 years old who had a stem cell transplant for acute lymphoblastic leukemia, so the T cells may come from the graft donor. Each CDR3 is given with its conserved first and last residue. A D gene is named only where the DNA matches it firmly. Part of the rows lack a size; the others show once, few, many or a class for expanded clones.

d_gene | abundance | j_gene | v_gene | CDR3nt | CDR3aa
. | few | TRBJ2-1 | TRBV12-3/TRBV12-4 | TGTGCCAGCAGTTTAGCGGGGGGAGGCTCCTACAATGAGCAGTTCTTC | CASSLAGGGSYNEQFF
. | few | TRBJ1-2 | TRBV18 | TGTGCCAGCTCACGCCGCCAGGGAGCCCCTAACTATGGCTACACCTTC | CASSRRQGAPNYGYTF
TRBD1 | . | TRBJ2-7 | TRBV4-3 | TGCGCCAGCAGCCAAAACCCGACAGGGGCCTACGAGCAGTACTTC | CASSQNPTGAYEQYF
TRBD2 | . | TRBJ2-3 | TRBV20-1 | TGCAGTGCTATAGCGGGGGCGACAGATACGCAGTATTTT | CSAIAGATDTQYF
TRBD2 | . | TRBJ2-3 | TRBV12-3/TRBV12-4 | TGTGCCAGCAGGCCGGGACTAGCGATCAGCACAGATACGCAGTATTTT | CASRPGLAISTDTQYF
. | many | TRBJ2-1 | TRBV11-2 | TGTGCCAGCAGCTTACTAGGGACTGAGCAGTTCTTC | CASSLLGTEQFF
. | few | TRBJ2-7 | TRBV11-1 | TGTGCCAGCACCATCCGGGACCGGACCTACGAGCAGTACTTC | CASTIRDRTYEQYF
. | . | TRBJ2-1 | TRBV5-4 | TGTGCCAGCAGCAACGGACTACCCCGCGATGAGCAGTTCTTC | CASSNGLPRDEQFF
. | few | TRBJ2-4 | TRBV18 | TGTGCCAGCTCTCCCCTTGCTGAGGGAGCCAAAAACATTCAGTACTTC | CASSPLAEGAKNIQYF
. | few | TRBJ2-2 | TRBV7-8 | TGTGCCAGCAGCTTCTACACCGGGGAGCTGTTTTTT | CASSFYTGELFF
. | . | TRBJ1-1 | TRBV12-3/TRBV12-4 | TGTGCCAGCAGTTTAGTCGCTCGGGCTGAAGCTTTCTTT | CASSLVARAEAFF
. | few | TRBJ2-1 | TRBV20-1 | TGCAGTGCCAATTACAGGGCTAGATCCTACAATGAGCAGTTCTTC | CSANYRARSYNEQFF
. | . | TRBJ1-1 | TRBV7-2 | TGTGCCAGCAGCTTATGGGTTGGACAGAACACTGAAGCTTTCTTT | CASSLWVGQNTEAFF
. | . | TRBJ1-1 | TRBV7-6 | TGTGCCAGCAGCTTAGGGCCGGGGAACACTGAAGCTTTCTTT | CASSLGPGNTEAFF
TRBD2 | few | TRBJ2-2 | TRBV12-3/TRBV12-4 | TGTGCCAGCAGTCGGGGGGGCCGTACCGGGGAGCTGTTTTTT | CASSRGGRTGELFF
. | . | TRBJ2-3 | TRBV29-1 | TGCAGCGTAACCGGAGGCACAGATACGCAGTATTTT | CSVTGGTDTQYF
. | many | TRBJ2-3 | TRBV5-5 | TGTGCCAGCAGCTTAACTAGCAGTACCACAGATACGCAGTATTTT | CASSLTSSTTDTQYF
. | . | TRBJ2-1 | TRBV11-2 | TGTGCCAGCAGCTTAGAGGGAAGCGGCCTCCTTAGCTCCTACAATGAGCAGTTCTTC | CASSLEGSGLLSSYNEQFF
. | many | TRBJ1-4 | TRBV24-1 | TGTGCCACCAGTGGGGCCAAGTCAATTGATGAAAAACTGTTTTTT | CATSGAKSIDEKLFF
TRBD2 | many | TRBJ2-3 | TRBV12-3/TRBV12-4 | TGTGCCAGTACCGGGACTAGCGGGACAGATACGCAGTATTTT | CASTGTSGTDTQYF
. | . | TRBJ1-2 | TRBV27 | TGTGCCAGCAGTCGGACAGCAGACTATGGCTACACCTTC | CASSRTADYGYTF
. | few | TRBJ1-2 | TRBV3-1 | TGTGCCAGCAGCCAAGATTGGATTGATGGCTACACCTTC | CASSQDWIDGYTF
. | . | TRBJ2-4 | TRBV12-3/TRBV12-4 | TGTGCCAGCAGCCCCCCCCGACAGTATGAAAACATTCAGTACTTC | CASSPPRQYENIQYF
TRBD2 | many | TRBJ2-3 | TRBV27 | TGTGCCAGCAGTTTACCCACTAGCGGGGGGACAGATACGCAGTATTTT | CASSLPTSGGTDTQYF
. | . | TRBJ1-3 | TRBV20-1 | TGCAGTGCTAGAGCCCTCGGGCCTTCTGGAAACACCATATATTTT | CSARALGPSGNTIYF
. | . | TRBJ1-1 | TRBV7-9 | TGTGCCAGCACCAGGGAAAATGAAGCTTTCTTT | CASTRENEAFF
. | . | TRBJ1-1 | TRBV10-3 | TGTGCCACAGCCTCCACCGGGACTGAAGCTTTCTTT | CATASTGTEAFF
. | many | TRBJ1-2 | TRBV7-8 | TGTGCCAGCAGCTTAGCCCAGCGAAACCCACCCACGAGTGGCTACACCTTC | CASSLAQRNPPTSGYTF
. | . | TRBJ2-3 | TRBV2 | TGTGCCAGCAGTGAAAGGCAGCCCCGCACAGATACGCAGTATTTT | CASSERQPRTDTQYF
TRBD2 | many | TRBJ2-3 | TRBV4-2 | TGTGCCAGCAGCCAAGCCCTACCGACTAGCGGGAGGTCGGTTACGCAGTATTTT | CASSQALPTSGRSVTQYF
. | few | TRBJ2-3 | TRBV20-1 | TGCAGTGCTAGAGGTAGCCTGACAGATACGCAGTATTTT | CSARGSLTDTQYF
. | few | TRBJ1-5 | TRBV29-1 | TGCAGCGTTCAGACATATAGCAATCAGCCCCAGCATTTT | CSVQTYSNQPQHF
TRBD1 | few | TRBJ2-7 | TRBV29-1 | TGCAGCGTCCCGGGACAGAACGTCTACGAGCAGTACTTC | CSVPGQNVYEQYF
. | . | TRBJ2-5 | TRBV28 | TGTGCCAGCAGGCCGCAGCGTTTAGGGGAGACCCAGTACTTC | CASRPQRLGETQYF
. | . | TRBJ2-2 | TRBV12-3/TRBV12-4 | TGTGCCAGCAGTCCCTGGCGGTCGAACACCGGGGAGCTGTTTTTT | CASSPWRSNTGELFF
TRBD1 | few | TRBJ2-7 | TRBV28 | TGTGCCACAATCCGGGGACAGGGGCTCTACGAGCAGTACTTC | CATIRGQGLYEQYF
. | . | TRBJ1-5 | TRBV6-2/TRBV6-3 | TGTGCCAGCAGTTACGACCCTAACAAGCGACAGCCCCAGCATTTT | CASSYDPNKRQPQHF
TRBD2 | . | TRBJ2-7 | TRBV29-1 | TGCAGCGTTCCTACCGGGGGGGAGCAGTACTTC | CSVPTGGEQYF
. | . | TRBJ1-3 | TRBV10-3 | TGTGCCATCAGCGGGTCATCAAACACCATATATTTT | CAISGSSNTIYF
. | . | TRBJ2-6 | TRBV12-3/TRBV12-4 | TGTGCCAGCAGCCCTAAGTCCGGCAGCCTGCTCACTCCTGGGGCCAACGTCCTGACTTTC | CASSPKSGSLLTPGANVLTF
. | few | TRBJ2-7 | TRBV20-1 | TGCAGTGCTAGAGATCTCTATTTGGACACCGCCTACGAGCAGTACTTC | CSARDLYLDTAYEQYF
. | . | TRBJ1-5 | TRBV4-1 | TGCGCCAGCAGCCAAGTCCCTACCCGTTCACGCAATCAGCCCCAGCATTTT | CASSQVPTRSRNQPQHF
. | . | TRBJ2-1 | TRBV6-2/TRBV6-3 | TGTGCCAGCAGTTACATGGACCTAGTCGGCTCCTACAATGAGCAGTTCTTC | CASSYMDLVGSYNEQFF
TRBD2 | few | TRBJ2-1 | TRBV7-8 | TGTGCCAGCAGCTTACCGGGACTAGCGGGAGGATTCTCCTACAATGAGCAGTTCTTC | CASSLPGLAGGFSYNEQFF
. | many | TRBJ2-1 | TRBV20-1 | TGCAGTGCTAGAGATCCCAGTCGCTCGCAGCAGTTCTTC | CSARDPSRSQQFF
. | few | TRBJ2-3 | TRBV6-1 | TGTGCCAGCAAGGGGGGGACAGGACTCACAGATACGCAGTATTTT | CASKGGTGLTDTQYF
. | few | TRBJ2-5 | TRBV7-8 | TGTGCCAGCAGCTCAATCCTGGGACTCGAACAAGAGACCCAGTACTTC | CASSSILGLEQETQYF